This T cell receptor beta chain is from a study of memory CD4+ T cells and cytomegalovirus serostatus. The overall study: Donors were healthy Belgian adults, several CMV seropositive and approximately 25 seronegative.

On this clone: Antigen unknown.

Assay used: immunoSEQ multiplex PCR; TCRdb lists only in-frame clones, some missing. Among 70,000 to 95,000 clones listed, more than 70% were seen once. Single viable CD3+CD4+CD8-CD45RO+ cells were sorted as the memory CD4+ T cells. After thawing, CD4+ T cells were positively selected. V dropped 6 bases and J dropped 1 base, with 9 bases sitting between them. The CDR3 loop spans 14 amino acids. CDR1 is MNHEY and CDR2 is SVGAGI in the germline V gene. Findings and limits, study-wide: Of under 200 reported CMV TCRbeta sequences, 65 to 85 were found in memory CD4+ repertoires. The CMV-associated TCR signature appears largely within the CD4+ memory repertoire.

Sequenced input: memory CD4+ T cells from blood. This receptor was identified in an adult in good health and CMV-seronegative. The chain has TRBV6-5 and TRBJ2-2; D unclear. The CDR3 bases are TGTGCCAGCAGCCTAATAGAGAACACCGGGGAGCTGTTTTTT. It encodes CASSLIENTGELFF.